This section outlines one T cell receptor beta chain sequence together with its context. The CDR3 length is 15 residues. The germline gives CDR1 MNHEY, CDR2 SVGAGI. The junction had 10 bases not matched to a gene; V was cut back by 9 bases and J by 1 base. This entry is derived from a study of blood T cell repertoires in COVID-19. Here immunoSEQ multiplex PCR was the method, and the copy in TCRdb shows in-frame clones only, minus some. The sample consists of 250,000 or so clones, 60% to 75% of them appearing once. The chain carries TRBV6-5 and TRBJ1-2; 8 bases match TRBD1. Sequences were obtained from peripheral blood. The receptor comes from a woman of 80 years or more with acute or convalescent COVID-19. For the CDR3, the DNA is TGTGCCAGTAAATCAGGGGGCCTGATTAACTATGGCTACACCTTC. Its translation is CASKSGGLINYGYTF.